These 17 T cell receptor beta chains were sequenced from one sample in a study of Ad26.COV2.S vaccination and SARS-CoV-2 variants. The treatment was: approximately 18 received Ad26.COV2.S at low or high dose, single or two shots; about 5 received placebo; per-sample allocation not given. Following the first vaccine or placebo injection, samples were taken on day 63. Sequencing used immunoSEQ multiplex PCR; TCRdb keeps in-frame clones, though not all of them. The data contain 250,000 to 300,000 clones, around 87% of them singletons. The sequencing used peripheral blood, collected in a trial of Ad26.COV2.S vaccine versus placebo. The receptors stem from a person between 18 and 65 years old who received the Ad26.COV2.S COVID-19 vaccine or a placebo.

This rearrangement joins TRBV6-5 to TRBJ1-4; tentatively, D is TRBD1 (5 bases). Germline CDR1 reads MNHEY; CDR2 reads SVGAGI. There are 15 residues in the CDR3. Trimming stripped 6 bases from V and 7 bases from J, with 18 bases between. CDR3 in DNA: TGTGCCAGCAGCTCAGGGTTGTTGTTGGGTGAAAAACTGTTTTTT. It codes for CASSSGLLLGEKLFF.

The chain employs TRBV29-1 and TRBJ1-2; 8 nucleotides align to TRBD1. With 1 base clipped from V and 0 bases from J, the junction kept 10 bases outside the gene matches. This CDR3 comprises 17 residues. Per germline, CDR1 SQVTM and CDR2 ANQGSEA. This chain's CDR3 is CSVEGGGTGPTNYGYTF. The DNA of the CDR3 is TGCAGCGTTGAAGGAGGGGGGACAGGCCCTACTAACTATGGCTACACCTTC. The variable domain in full, with the rest retrieved from reference TRBV29-1 and TRBJ1-2, is SAVISQKPSRDICQRGTSLTIQCQVDSQVTMMFWYRQQPGQSLTLIATANQGSEATYESGFVIDKFPISRPNLTFSTLTVSNMSPEDSSIYLCSVEGGGTGPTNYGYTFGSGTRLTVV.

V usage is TRBV7-8 and J usage is TRBJ2-3, with 12 bases that match TRBD2. CDR1 and CDR2 (germline): SGHVS, FQNEAQ. The length of the CDR3 is 17 residues. J was trimmed by 4 bases and V by 1 base; bases with no gene match: 6. CDR3 protein: CASSLGASGGASDTQYF. The CDR3 nucleotides are TGTGCCAGCAGCTTAGGGGCTAGCGGGGGGGCCTCAGATACGCAGTATTTT. Drawing the rest from reference TRBV7-8 and TRBJ2-3, the complete variable domain is GAGVSQSPRYKVAKRGQDVALRCDPISGHVSLFWYQQALGQGPEFLTYFQNEAQLDKSGLPSDRFFAERPEGSVSTLKIQRTQQEDSAVYLCASSLGASGGASDTQYFGPGTRLTVL.

V usage is TRBV4-2 and J usage is TRBJ2-4; D perhaps matches TRBD1 (5 bases). Trimming cost V 3 bases and J 3 bases, with 18 bases left between them. Germline V gene sequence: CDR1 LGHNA, CDR2 YNFKEQ. This CDR3 is 17 amino acids long. CDR3 amino acids: CASSHILRGKGKNIQYF. CDR3 DNA sequence: TGTGCCAGCAGCCACATCCTAAGGGGTAAAGGCAAAAACATTCAGTACTTC.

This clone was observed many times. The chain has TRBV12-3 or TRBV12-4 and TRBJ2-3; 7 bases match TRBD2. The CDR3 length is 13 residues. Trimming removed 8 bases from V and 5 bases from J; junction bases left unmatched: 7. Here the CDR3 DNA reads TGTGCCAGCGACAATTCGGGGGGAGATACGCAGTATTTT. The encoded protein is CASDNSGGDTQYF.

The rearrangement links TRBV5-8 to TRBJ2-5; TRBD2 matches 14 bases. With 0 bases clipped from V and 4 bases from J, the junction kept 5 bases outside the gene matches. The CDR3 covers 17 residues. Germline V CDR1 and CDR2: SGHTS, YDEGEE. CDR3 DNA sequence: TGTGCCAGCAGCTTGGCCGGGACTAGCGGGAGTGGAGAGACCCAGTACTTC. As protein: CASSLAGTSGSGETQYF. Drawing the rest from reference TRBV5-8 and TRBJ2-5, the complete variable domain is EAGVTQSPTHLIKTRGQQATLRCSPISGHTSVYWYQQALGLGLQFLLWYDEGEERNRGNFPPRFSGRQFPNYSSELNVNALELEDSALYLCASSLAGTSGSGETQYFGPGTRLLVL.

This clone has a single count. The chain uses TRBV6-6 and TRBJ1-2; the D gene is possibly TRBD1 (6 bases). There are 15 residues in the CDR3. V was pared by 11 bases and J by 4 bases, with 23 bases between. Germline V gives CDR1 MNHNY, CDR2 SVGAGI (reference sequence). CDR3 in DNA: TGTGCCGGAGGGGGTGCGGGGGCGTCCGGCTATGGCTACACCTTC. As protein: CAGGGAGASGYGYTF.

A single count supports this clone. The genes are TRBV2 and TRBJ1-4; possible D gene TRBD1, 5 bases. Germline V lookup: CDR1 SNHLY, CDR2 FYNNEI. V was pared by 5 bases and J by 2 bases, with 9 bases between. The CDR3 is made up of 14 amino acids. The CDR3 reads CASSNRKTNEKLFF. The CDR3 DNA reads TGTGCCAGCAGTAACAGGAAGACTAATGAAAAACTGTTTTTT. Full variable domain (outside the CDR3, taken from reference TRBV2 and TRBJ1-4): EPEVTQTPSHQVTQMGQEVILRCVPISNHLYFYWYRQILGQKVEFLVSFYNNEISEKSEIFDDQFSVERPDGSNFTLKIRSTKLEDSAMYFCASSNRKTNEKLFFGSGTQLSVL.

This rearrangement joins TRBV6-4 to TRBJ1-1, with 7 bases aligning to TRBD1. CDR1 is MRHNA, CDR2 SNTAGT, per germline. V gave up 6 bases and J gave up 2 bases; unmatched junction bases: 6. The CDR3 has 14 residues. The CDR3 DNA reads as TGTGCCAGCAGAATAGACAGGGCCAACACTGAAGCTTTCTTT. It codes for CASRIDRANTEAFF.

This clone was observed a few times. The chain couples TRBV6-2 or TRBV6-3 to TRBJ1-5; D is ambiguous. This CDR3 is built from 11 residues. Trimming pared 6 bases from V and 9 bases from J, leaving 9 bases between. Germline V gives CDR1 MNHEY, CDR2 SVGEGT. The CDR3: CASSLGGPQHF. The CDR3 DNA reads TGTGCCAGCAGCCTAGGAGGGCCCCAGCATTTT.

The genes are TRBV24-1 and TRBJ2-3, with 8 bases aligning to TRBD2. Germline trimming cut 3 bases from V and 5 bases from J; bases unmatched to any gene: 3. Germline-derived CDR1 and CDR2 are KGHDR and SFDVKD. This CDR3 spans 14 amino acids. The CDR3, as DNA: TGTGCCACCAGTGATCCCGGGGGGGGAGATACGCAGTATTTT. It is translated as CATSDPGGGDTQYF.

The rearrangement links TRBV4-3 to TRBJ2-2, with 8 bases aligning to TRBD2. The CDR3 sequence is 16 residues long. Per the germline V gene, CDR1 is LGHNA and CDR2 is YSLEER. J was trimmed by 4 bases and V by 1 base; bases with no gene match: 5. CDR3 amino acids: CASSQGSSGSTGELFF. DNA of the CDR3: TGCGCCAGCAGCCAAGGGTCCAGCGGGAGCACCGGGGAGCTGTTTTTT.

The chain is built from TRBV18 and TRBJ2-7; the match to TRBD1 covers 8 bases. The CDR3 is 15 amino acids. Germline V gene sequence: CDR1 KGHSH, CDR2 LQKENI. The J segment lost 1 base and the V segment lost 6 bases, leaving 8 bases of the junction unmatched. The CDR3 DNA is TGTGCCAGCTCGCGACAGGGGAAAGGTTCCTACGAGCAGTACTTC. Protein sequence: CASSRQGKGSYEQYF.

This clone is a singleton in its sample. V is TRBV5-5 and J is TRBJ2-7; D ambiguous. Per the germline V gene, CDR1 is SGHKS and CDR2 is YYEKEE (reference sequence). This CDR3 comprises 12 residues. The V and J ends lost 1 base and 1 base respectively, with 3 bases between them. The CDR3 region is CASSLWSYEQYF. In DNA form, the CDR3 reads TGTGCCAGCAGCTTGTGGTCCTACGAGCAGTACTTC.

The chain uses TRBV7-2 and TRBJ1-6; D call uncertain. V shed 0 bases and J shed 3 bases, with 12 bases lying between them. Looked up from germline, CDR1 is SGHTA and CDR2 is FQGNSA. The CDR3 loop spans 17 amino acids. The DNA for the CDR3 is TGTGCCAGCAGCTTAGCGGACGCCGCACTCTATAATTCACCCCTCCACTTT. Translation gives CASSLADAALYNSPLHF.

This clone was counted only a few times. The rearrangement uses TRBV7-9 and TRBJ1-5; D unclear. The V gene's germline CDR1 is SEHNR and CDR2 FQNEAQ (reference sequence). The CDR3 has 13 amino acids. V was shortened by 4 bases and J by 8 bases, with 12 bases between the two germline ends. CDR3 nucleotide sequence: TGTGCCAGCAGCTCTAGCTGGGAGAAGCCCCAGCATTTT. Its translation: CASSSSWEKPQHF.

V usage is TRBV7-2 and J usage is TRBJ2-7, with D possibly matching TRBD1 (6 bases). Germline CDR1 is SGHTA and CDR2 is FQGNSA. The CDR3 has 18 residues. Deletions cut 1 base from V and 0 bases from J, with 19 bases between. CDR3 residues: CASSLEVGVTGSSYEQYF. The DNA for the CDR3 is TGTGCCAGCAGCTTAGAAGTCGGTGTGACAGGCTCCTCCTACGAGCAGTACTTC. The complete variable domain, with remaining parts taken from reference TRBV7-2 and TRBJ2-7, reads GAGVSQSPSNKVTEKGKDVELRCDPISGHTALYWYRQSLGQGLEFLIYFQGNSAPDKSGLPSDRFSAERTGGSVSTLTIQRTQQEDSAVYLCASSLEVGVTGSSYEQYFGPGTRLTVT.